The rows below give T cell receptor beta chains drawn from one sample of a study of T cells after yellow fever vaccination. From the 5' RACE reads, TCRdb called clonotypes with MiXCR, one entry per CDR3 protein. Of roughly 320,000 distinct CDR3 sequences in the sample, about 10% are singletons; the top ten hold 3% to 4%. The sequences come from CD4+ T cells sorted from PBMCs, collected 45 days after the yellow fever booster vaccination. The receptors shown here come from a man younger than 35 who received the YFV17D yellow fever vaccine. The CDR3 runs from the conserved cysteine through the conserved F or W. The order of the fields is CDR3 DNA, CDR3 protein, J gene, V gene, D gene, clone size. D genes are given only for firm matches. The size field is filled for only some rows; it gives once, few, many or a size class.

TGTGCCAGCAGTCCTCAGGGCTCCCAGTACTTC	CASSPQGSQYF	TRBJ2-5	TRBV6-2/TRBV6-3	NA	few
TGTGCCAGCAGATCCCGGGACAGACATGGCTACACCTTC	CASRSRDRHGYTF	TRBJ1-2	TRBV27	TRBD1	few
TGTGCCAGCAGCTTAGTGGGCGGGGGGGCCTTAGATACGCAGTATTTT	CASSLVGGGALDTQYF	TRBJ2-3	TRBV7-2	TRBD2	few
TGTGCCACCAGTGATTCCCCACCCCGCAACTATGGCTACACCTTC	CATSDSPPRNYGYTF	TRBJ1-2	TRBV24-1	NA	NA
TGTGCTAGTGGCCGCCGACCAAAGCGGGGGGGCAATGAGCAGTTCTTC	CASGRRPKRGGNEQFF	TRBJ2-1	TRBV12-5	TRBD2	NA
TGTGCCAGCAAGGGGACTAGCGGGACCGGGGAGCTGTTTTTT	CASKGTSGTGELFF	TRBJ2-2	TRBV2	TRBD2	NA
TGTGCCAGCACCCCGACAGGGAGGTACGAGCAGTACTTC	CASTPTGRYEQYF	TRBJ2-7	TRBV6-2/TRBV6-3	NA	many
TGTGCCAGCAGTGTTGCGGGGGAGAACGAGCAGTACTTC	CASSVAGENEQYF	TRBJ2-7	TRBV2	TRBD2	few
TGCAGTGCCATCCTGGGGCACTACGAGCAGTACTTC	CSAILGHYEQYF	TRBJ2-7	TRBV20-1	NA	NA
TGTGCCAGCAGTGAATGGGGGTACGGTGAGCAGTTCTTC	CASSEWGYGEQFF	TRBJ2-1	TRBV6-1	NA	few
TGTGCTAGCAGCCAAGACGTAGCCGGGGAGCTGTTTTTT	CASSQDVAGELFF	TRBJ2-2	TRBV7-7	NA	NA
TGTGCCAGCAGCCGTTGGGGCCAGGGCCTAAAGACCCAGTACTTC	CASSRWGQGLKTQYF	TRBJ2-5	TRBV6-2/TRBV6-3	NA	NA
TGTGCCAGCAGCCCAGGTTCGGGGGGCTCCTACGAGCAGTACTTC	CASSPGSGGSYEQYF	TRBJ2-7	TRBV7-3	TRBD2	many
TGTGCCAGCACCACCTTCCCTCGCACAGATACGCAGTATTTT	CASTTFPRTDTQYF	TRBJ2-3	TRBV12-3/TRBV12-4	NA	few
TGTGCCAGCAGCTCCTTAGCGGGGGGGCTTGAGACCCAGTACTTC	CASSSLAGGLETQYF	TRBJ2-5	TRBV7-3	TRBD2	NA
TGTGCCAGCAGTCGGGACAGGGGGGACAATGAGCAGTTCTTC	CASSRDRGDNEQFF	TRBJ2-1	TRBV12-3/TRBV12-4	TRBD1	NA
TGTGCCATCAGTTTCCAGCCTAGTACAGATACGCAGTATTTT	CAISFQPSTDTQYF	TRBJ2-3	TRBV10-3	NA	NA
TGCAGTGCTAGACCACAGAACACTGAAGCTTTCTTT	CSARPQNTEAFF	TRBJ1-1	TRBV20-1	NA	many
TGCAGTGCGTCGACAGGGACGGGCGGCTACACCTTC	CSASTGTGGYTF	TRBJ1-2	TRBV20-1	TRBD1	few
TGTGCCAGTAGTATGGTAGTAGCGGGGGGGCCCGATGAGCAGTTCTTC	CASSMVVAGGPDEQFF	TRBJ2-1	TRBV19	TRBD2	NA
TGTGCCAGCAGCCTCGCCGGGACAGCCAGAGGCTATGGCTACACCTTC	CASSLAGTARGYGYTF	TRBJ1-2	TRBV3-1	TRBD1	few
TGCGCCAGCAGCTTGGAACCAGGGGGCCTCCAAGAGACCCAGTACTTC	CASSLEPGGLQETQYF	TRBJ2-5	TRBV5-1	TRBD1	many
TGCGCCAGCAGCCAAGTGATCCTAGCAAAGCAGTTCTTC	CASSQVILAKQFF	TRBJ2-1	TRBV4-3	NA	NA
TGTGCAAGTCGCTTCATGAACCGGACCGACAATGAGCAGTTCTTC	CASRFMNRTDNEQFF	TRBJ2-1	TRBV12-2	NA	NA
TGTGCCAGCAGCAAGGACAGGCTCGATGGCTACACCTTC	CASSKDRLDGYTF	TRBJ1-2	TRBV5-6	TRBD1	NA
TGTGCCAGCCGGTGGGGGACAGGGTCATCACCCCTCCACTTT	CASRWGTGSSPLHF	TRBJ1-6	TRBV7-2	TRBD1	NA
TGTGCCAGCAGCCGACAGGGATTCAATGAGCAGTTCTTC	CASSRQGFNEQFF	TRBJ2-1	TRBV7-2	TRBD1	many
TGTGCCAGCAGCCAAGATCGGGGAGCTAGCTCCTACAATGAGCAGTTCTTC	CASSQDRGASSYNEQFF	TRBJ2-1	TRBV14	NA	NA
TGTGCCAGCAGCCCGGGACAGGGAGTATGGGAGACCCAGTACTTC	CASSPGQGVWETQYF	TRBJ2-5	TRBV9	TRBD1	NA
TGTGCCAGCAGCTCCCGGGACAGGGGGTTCACCGGGGAGCTGTTTTTT	CASSSRDRGFTGELFF	TRBJ2-2	TRBV5-4	TRBD1	NA
TGTGCCAGCAGCTTTCCGGGACTCAGCACAGATACGCAGTATTTT	CASSFPGLSTDTQYF	TRBJ2-3	TRBV11-2	NA	many
TGTGCCAGCTCACCGGTTTCGGCGAACACTGAAGCTTTCTTT	CASSPVSANTEAFF	TRBJ1-1	TRBV18	NA	NA
TGTGCCAGCATCCCTATTACGCTTAGCCGCACTGAAGCTTTCTTT	CASIPITLSRTEAFF	TRBJ1-1	TRBV28	NA	few
TGTGCCAGCAGCGCCGAGGGGAGGAACACTGAAGCTTTCTTT	CASSAEGRNTEAFF	TRBJ1-1	TRBV9	NA	few
TGTGCCACCAGTGCCTGGACAGGGTCCGACTATGGCTACACCTTC	CATSAWTGSDYGYTF	TRBJ1-2	TRBV24-1	TRBD1	many
TGTGCCAGCAGCGCCAGCGGCGGGGGGGAGCTGTTTTTT	CASSASGGGELFF	TRBJ2-2	TRBV27	NA	NA
TGTGCCAGCACCATTAGCACAGATACGCAGTATTTT	CASTISTDTQYF	TRBJ2-3	TRBV2	NA	NA
TGTGCCAGCAGCTTACGTTCGAGGGGTGAGGGTGATACGCAGTATTTT	CASSLRSRGEGDTQYF	TRBJ2-3	TRBV5-5	NA	NA
TGTGCCAGCTCACCAGTTCCAGGGCTGAATGAGCAGTTCTTC	CASSPVPGLNEQFF	TRBJ2-1	TRBV18	NA	NA
TGCAGCGTTGGGGGGTTCACCGGGGAGCTGTTTTTT	CSVGGFTGELFF	TRBJ2-2	TRBV29-1	NA	NA
TGCAGTGCTAGAGAGTCCTCTGGGGCCAACGTCCTGACTTTC	CSARESSGANVLTF	TRBJ2-6	TRBV20-1	NA	few
TGCGCCAGCAGCTACGACAGGCTAACTCCCGGGGAGCTGTTTTTT	CASSYDRLTPGELFF	TRBJ2-2	TRBV5-1	NA	few
TGTGCCAGCGGACAAACGGGGGGGACAGATACGCAGTATTTT	CASGQTGGTDTQYF	TRBJ2-3	TRBV9	TRBD2	NA
TGTGCCAGCAGCCAAGATGGAAATACGCAGTATTTT	CASSQDGNTQYF	TRBJ2-3	TRBV4-2	NA	NA
TGCAGTGCCATGGACAGGGTTTCCTACGAGCAGTACTTC	CSAMDRVSYEQYF	TRBJ2-7	TRBV20-1	TRBD1	many